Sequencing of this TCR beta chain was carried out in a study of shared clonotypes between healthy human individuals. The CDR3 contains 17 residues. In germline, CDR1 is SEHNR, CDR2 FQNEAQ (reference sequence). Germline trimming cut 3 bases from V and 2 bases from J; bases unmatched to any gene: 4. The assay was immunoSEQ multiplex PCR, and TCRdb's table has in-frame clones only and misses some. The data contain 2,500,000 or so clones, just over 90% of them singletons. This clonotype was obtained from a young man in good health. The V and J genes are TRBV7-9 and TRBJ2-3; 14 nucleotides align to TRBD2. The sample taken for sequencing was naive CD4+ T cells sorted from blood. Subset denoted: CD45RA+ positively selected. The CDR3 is CASSFPTSGRATDTQYF. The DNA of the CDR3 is TGTGCCAGCAGCTTCCCGACTAGCGGGAGGGCCACAGATACGCAGTATTTT.